This entry concerns a single TCR beta chain. In the original workflow: The assay estimated nucleated cells by amplifying reference gene primers. Profiling relied on immunoSEQ multiplex PCR, and the TCRdb table lists in-frame clones only, not all of them. D and trimming come from the DNA, and the V and J calls and clone size come from that table. This sample has about 24,000 clones; about 88% occur once, and the top ten carry roughly a quarter. Germline-derived CDR1 and CDR2 are SGHRS and YFSETQ. CDR3 length: 17 amino acids. Trimming removed 2 bases at V and 1 base at J, with 15 bases between. The entry originates in a study of blood T cell repertoires in COVID-19. Study overall: From T cells, B-cell-depleted T cells, or PBMCs came the material, which was cDNA or gDNA.

Patients in Seattle were enrolled during active infection, then followed longitudinally. The sample was peripheral blood. The receptor comes from a man between 65 and 85 years old with COVID-19, enrolled during active disease. V is TRBV5-1 and J is TRBJ2-2, with D possibly being TRBD2 (7 bases). The CDR3 reads CASSFEAGAMNTGELFF. The CDR3 bases are TGCGCCAGCAGCTTCGAGGCGGGGGCTATGAACACCGGGGAGCTGTTTTTT.